A selection of T cell receptor beta chains follows, all from one sample in a study of T cell responses to AZD1222 COVID-19 vaccine. Produced via immunoSEQ multiplex PCR; TCRdb's table is partial and in-frame only. The sample yields about 140,000 clones, 75% to 90% seen once. The material was peripheral blood, obtained on day 0 of AZD1222 vaccination. The receptors were sampled from an adult in good health. The CDR3 runs from the conserved cysteine through the conserved F or W. D genes are given only for firm matches. Clone size appears in some rows only: once, few, many, or a class for an expanded clone.

once | TRBJ2-3 | TRBV19 | TRBD2 | CASSPGLAGVLGDTQYF | TGTGCCAGTAGTCCCGGACTAGCGGGGGTCCTCGGGGATACGCAGTATTTT
. | TRBJ1-1 | TRBV7-9 | . | CASSPLGQGMPEAFF | TGTGCCAGCAGCCCCCTAGGGCAGGGTATGCCTGAAGCTTTCTTT
. | TRBJ1-6 | TRBV5-1 | TRBD1 | CASSLLGTDNSPLHF | TGCGCCAGCAGCCTTCTCGGGACAGATAATTCACCCCTCCACTTT
. | TRBJ2-7 | TRBV25-1 | . | CASSAPPGRAPYEQYF | TGTGCCAGCAGTGCCCCCCCGGGAAGGGCACCCTACGAGCAGTACTTC
. | TRBJ1-2 | TRBV5-5 | . | CASSLGLPAGGYTF | TGTGCCAGCAGCTTGGGCCTTCCCGCGGGTGGCTACACCTTC
few | TRBJ1-1 | TRBV5-1 | TRBD1 | CASSLPDRGATEAFF | TGCGCCAGCAGCTTGCCCGACAGGGGGGCCACTGAAGCTTTCTTT
. | TRBJ1-2 | TRBV15 | . | CATSRDTASYGYTF | TGTGCCACCAGCAGAGATACCGCCTCCTATGGCTACACCTTC
. | TRBJ1-3 | TRBV6-6 | . | CASSLDGVTTGNTIYF | TGTGCCAGCAGTTTGGACGGGGTAACGACTGGAAACACCATATATTTT
once | TRBJ1-3 | TRBV12-3/TRBV12-4 | . | CASSFSGNTIYF | TGTGCCAGCAGCTTTTCTGGAAACACCATATATTTT
. | TRBJ1-1 | TRBV2 | . | CASGHANTEAFF | TGTGCCAGCGGACACGCGAACACTGAAGCTTTCTTT
. | TRBJ2-3 | TRBV10-3 | . | CAIRDGPGAQGVADTQYF | TGTGCCATCAGGGATGGACCGGGGGCACAGGGAGTAGCAGATACGCAGTATTTT
. | TRBJ1-2 | TRBV28 | . | CASSPQGYGYTF | TGTGCCAGCAGCCCACAGGGTTACGGCTACACCTTC
. | TRBJ2-2 | TRBV7-8 | . | CASSPWMGTGELFF | TGTGCCAGCAGCCCTTGGATGGGCACCGGGGAGCTGTTTTTT
. | TRBJ2-7 | TRBV19 | . | CASSPGLAAHEQYF | TGTGCCAGTAGTCCGGGTTTGGCGGCGCACGAGCAGTACTTC
. | TRBJ2-1 | TRBV19 | TRBD1 | CASTPTGPVQVVQFF | TGTGCCAGTACCCCGACAGGGCCTGTCCAGGTCGTGCAGTTCTTC
. | TRBJ1-1 | TRBV19 | TRBD1 | CASSISGGNTEAFF | TGTGCCAGTAGTATCTCAGGGGGGAACACTGAAGCTTTCTTT
once | TRBJ2-5 | TRBV27 | TRBD2 | CASSIFGGGMETQYF | TGTGCCAGCAGCATTTTCGGGGGAGGGATGGAGACCCAGTACTTC
. | TRBJ1-2 | TRBV19 | . | CAIKGNYGYTF | TGTGCCATAAAGGGGAACTATGGCTACACCTTC
. | TRBJ2-7 | TRBV6-5 | TRBD1 | CASRGSRGQGEQYF | TGTGCCAGCAGGGGGTCGAGGGGGCAGGGCGAGCAGTACTTC
once | TRBJ1-4 | TRBV18 | . | CASSPRSTNEKLFF | TGTGCCAGCTCACCACGGAGTACTAATGAAAAACTGTTTTTT
. | TRBJ2-2 | TRBV7-2 | . | CASSLLWTENTGELFF | TGTGCCAGCAGCTTATTGTGGACAGAGAACACCGGGGAGCTGTTTTTT
. | TRBJ1-2 | TRBV5-8 | . | CASSPWGSYGYTF | TGTGCCAGCAGCCCCTGGGGTAGCTATGGCTACACCTTC
once | TRBJ2-4 | TRBV5-5 | . | CASSSWLGMALQLAKNIQYF | TGTGCCAGCAGCTCTTGGCTGGGGATGGCCCTACAATTAGCCAAAAACATTCAGTACTTC
few | TRBJ1-4 | TRBV4-1 | TRBD1 | CASSQGATGGVSTNEKLFF | TGCGCCAGCAGCCAAGGGGCCACAGGGGGAGTTTCAACTAATGAAAAACTGTTTTTT
. | TRBJ1-3 | TRBV19 | . | CASTLRTGSGNTIYF | TGTGCCAGTACCCTACGGACCGGTTCTGGAAACACCATATATTTT
few | TRBJ1-1 | TRBV7-3 | . | CASSLMPNTEAFF | TGTGCCAGCAGCTTAATGCCGAACACTGAAGCTTTCTTT
. | TRBJ1-2 | TRBV7-2 | . | CASSLRMTGDYGYTF | TGTGCCAGCAGCTTACGGATGACGGGGGACTATGGCTACACCTTC
. | TRBJ1-4 | TRBV15 | . | CATSRERVNEKLFF | TGTGCCACCAGCAGAGAGAGGGTAAATGAAAAACTGTTTTTT
once | TRBJ1-1 | TRBV5-4 | . | CASSLGAANTEAFF | TGTGCCAGCAGCTTAGGGGCGGCGAACACTGAAGCTTTCTTT
. | TRBJ1-5 | TRBV28 | . | CASSPATRGSNQPQHF | TGTGCCAGCAGTCCTGCGACCAGGGGAAGCAATCAGCCCCAGCATTTT
. | TRBJ1-2 | TRBV21-1 | . | CASSKGRQGCNYGYTF | TGTGCCAGCAGCAAAGGTAGACAGGGTTGTAACTATGGCTACACCTTC
. | TRBJ2-3 | TRBV9 | . | CASNRDLTDTQYF | TGTGCCAGCAACCGGGATCTCACAGATACGCAGTATTTT
. | TRBJ1-1 | TRBV5-1 | . | CASSLGQNMNTEAFF | TGCGCCAGCAGCTTGGGCCAGAATATGAACACTGAAGCTTTCTTT
. | TRBJ2-7 | TRBV9 | . | CASSVSSNPSYEQYF | TGTGCCAGCAGCGTAAGCAGTAACCCCTCCTACGAGCAGTACTTC
. | TRBJ1-1 | TRBV11-2 | . | CASSTQQGTVTEAFF | TGTGCCAGCAGCACCCAACAGGGAACGGTAACTGAAGCTTTCTTT
. | TRBJ1-1 | TRBV6-5 | . | CASRLQNTEAFF | TGTGCCAGCAGATTGCAGAACACTGAAGCTTTCTTT
few | TRBJ2-4 | TRBV28 | TRBD1 | CASSLTGLKNIQYF | TGTGCCAGCAGTCTGACAGGGCTTAAAAACATTCAGTACTTC
. | TRBJ1-2 | TRBV4-2 | TRBD1 | CASSHSDRGTGYGYTF | TGTGCCAGCAGCCACTCCGACAGGGGGACTGGCTATGGCTACACCTTC
. | TRBJ2-3 | TRBV19 | . | CASRFRGSDTQYF | TGTGCCAGTAGGTTTAGGGGATCGGATACGCAGTATTTT
. | TRBJ1-6 | TRBV28 | . | CASIPFVGTANSPLHF | TGTGCCAGCATTCCCTTTGTGGGAACCGCCAATTCACCCCTCCACTTT
. | TRBJ1-5 | TRBV6-6 | . | CASSEARNQPQHF | TGTGCCAGCAGTGAGGCCCGAAATCAGCCCCAGCATTTT
. | TRBJ2-1 | TRBV5-4 | TRBD2 | CASSFGLANNEQFF | TGTGCCAGCAGCTTTGGACTAGCGAACAATGAGCAGTTCTTC
. | TRBJ1-6 | TRBV5-1 | . | CASSLDPLGDPWNSPLHF | TGCGCCAGCAGCTTGGACCCCCTCGGGGATCCCTGGAATTCACCCCTCCACTTT
. | TRBJ1-1 | TRBV7-8 | TRBD1 | CASSFDRGAEAFF | TGTGCCAGCAGCTTCGACAGGGGAGCTGAAGCTTTCTTT
once | TRBJ1-5 | TRBV27 | . | CASSLWSGSRGNQPQHF | TGTGCCAGCAGTTTATGGAGTGGGTCCAGGGGCAATCAGCCCCAGCATTTT
few | TRBJ1-1 | TRBV28 | TRBD1 | CASSVSGQGRAFF | TGTGCCAGCAGTGTATCGGGACAGGGTAGGGCTTTCTTT
. | TRBJ1-3 | TRBV18 | . | CASSPIAPSAPSGNTIYF | TGTGCCAGCTCACCAATAGCGCCCTCAGCCCCATCTGGAAACACCATATATTTT
. | TRBJ1-1 | TRBV7-3 | . | CASSPFRGHEAFF | TGTGCCAGCAGCCCCTTTCGGGGTCATGAAGCTTTCTTT
. | TRBJ2-2 | TRBV7-7 | TRBD2 | CASSLDSRGGAAGELFF | TGTGCTAGCAGCTTAGACTCTCGCGGGGGGGCCGCCGGGGAGCTGTTTTTT